A single T cell receptor (beta chain) is shown here with its context. The V and J ends lost 4 bases and 6 bases, in that order; junction bases with no gene match: 8. This CDR3 region has 13 residues. Germline V gives CDR1 SQVTM, CDR2 ANQGSEA. The whole isolated RNA underwent reverse transcription, so sequencing captured expressed TCRB transcripts. Profiling relied on immunoSEQ multiplex PCR, and the TCRdb table lists in-frame clones only, not all of them. The sample includes around 320,000 clones, less than 15% of them seen just once. These data are taken from a study of beta chain features in type 1 diabetes. Over 95% purity was reached by all sorted populations.

The sequence was obtained from a man aged 25-45 years in good health. V and J are TRBV29-1 and TRBJ1-1; 7 bases line up with TRBD1. Sequencing was performed on central memory CD4+ T cells from blood. CDR3 sequence reads: CSVARTGGSEAFF. Here the CDR3 DNA reads TGCAGCGTTGCGAGGACAGGAGGGTCTGAAGCTTTCTTT.